The clone carrying this T cell receptor beta chain was observed at least ten times. This library used around 400 ng RNA and molecular barcoded adaptors spanning alpha/delta and beta/gamma chains. TCRdb called the reads again in MiXCR, with one record for every CDR3 protein. The table lists about 38,000 distinct CDR3 sequences, 14% of them singletons, with 15% to 20% in the top ten. The sample is drawn from a study of read filtering for tumor transcriptome and immune sequencing. The overall study: Mean patient age was approximately 66 years, range about 40 to 85; 17 male, some 14 female.

This CDR3 spans 14 amino acids. V was trimmed by 5 bases and J by 0 bases, leaving 10 bases between them. CDR1 is SGHVS and CDR2 is FQNEAQ in the germline V gene. The rearrangement uses TRBV7-8 and TRBJ1-2; no clear D gene. The sample was a population of CD138-negative cells sorted from bone marrow. The clonotype comes from a donor over 35 with multiple myeloma. This CDR3 reads CASSPSWANYGYTF. The CDR3 DNA sequence: TGTGCCAGCAGCCCTAGCTGGGCTAACTATGGCTACACCTTC.